These 18 T cell receptor beta chains share one sample of origin, sequenced in a study of blood T cell repertoires in COVID-19. The repertoire was sequenced with immunoSEQ multiplex PCR; TCRdb's copy has only in-frame clones and lacks some. The sample gives about 200,000 clones, 86% of which show up once; 3.5% to 4.5% is in the top ten. The sequenced material came from PBMCs or T cells enriched from blood (not recorded which). These receptors were collected from a woman aged 40 to 55 with acute COVID-19.

J is TRBJ2-1 and V is TRBV15, with 10 positions matching TRBD2. V shed 8 bases and J 7 bases; nucleotides not matched to a gene: 11. Germline CDR1 and CDR2: LNHNV and YYDKDF (reference sequence). The CDR3 runs 15 residues. DNA of the CDR3: TGTGCCACCGAGTCTCCTAGCGGGAGTAGGAATGAGCAGTTCTTC. Protein product: CATESPSGSRNEQFF.

This rearrangement joins TRBV3-1 (or the pseudogene TRBV3-2) to TRBJ1-3; D is undetermined. Germline lookup yields CDR1 LGHDT and CDR2 YNNKEL (reference sequence). The CDR3 extends over 15 amino acids. V was pared by 2 bases and J by 0 bases, with 8 bases between. The CDR3 sequence: CASSQYTSSGNTIYF. The CDR3 region has the DNA TGTGCCAGCAGCCAATACACCTCCTCTGGAAACACCATATATTTT.

This clone came up once. The chain carries TRBV6-2 or TRBV6-3 and TRBJ2-2; TRBD2 aligns across 8 bases. This CDR3 spans 18 amino acids. The germline gives CDR1 MNHEY, CDR2 SVGEGT. With 6 bases clipped from V and 3 bases from J, the junction kept 15 bases outside the gene matches. CDR3 DNA sequence: TGTGCCAGCAGCCTCCTAAGCGGGAGCGGACGGGACACCGGGGAGCTGTTTTTT. Its translation is CASSLLSGSGRDTGELFF.

The chain has TRBV7-2 and TRBJ1-6; 7 bases fit TRBD1. The CDR3 is 14 residues long. From germline, CDR1 is SGHTA and CDR2 FQGNSA. Trimming took 5 bases from V and 7 from J; bases not matched to a gene: 5. CDR3 in DNA: TGTGCCAGCAGCCCGGGACAGCCCAATTCACCCCTCCACTTT. This gives the protein CASSPGQPNSPLHF. Filled out from reference TRBV7-2 and TRBJ1-6, the complete variable domain reads GAGVSQSPSNKVTEKGKDVELRCDPISGHTALYWYRQSLGQGLEFLIYFQGNSAPDKSGLPSDRFSAERTGGSVSTLTIQRTQQEDSAVYLCASSPGQPNSPLHFGNGTRLTVT.

The chain combines TRBV18 with TRBJ2-1; 8 bases are a match to TRBD2. Germline V gene sequence: CDR1 KGHSH, CDR2 LQKENI. Trimming cost V 4 bases and J 7 bases; bases outside gene matches: 15. The CDR3 totals 17 residues. This CDR3 is CASSRPDFGTSPNEQFF. The CDR3 coding sequence is TGTGCCAGCTCACGACCGGATTTCGGGACTAGTCCAAATGAGCAGTTCTTC.

The chain has TRBV27 and TRBJ2-7; 11 bases are a match to TRBD2. Per the germline V gene, CDR1 is MNHEY and CDR2 is SMNVEV (reference sequence). The J segment lost 7 bases and the V segment lost 2 bases, leaving 10 bases of the junction unmatched. This CDR3 contains 16 residues. DNA of the CDR3: TGTGCCAGCAGTTTAGCAACTAGCGGGAGAGGATGGGAGCAGTACTTC. Encoded protein: CASSLATSGRGWEQYF.

The rearrangement joins TRBV6-4 to TRBJ2-5, with TRBD2 identical over 14 bases. The trim removed 3 bases at V and 4 bases at J, leaving 7 bases unmatched. Looked up from germline, CDR1 is MRHNA and CDR2 is SNTAGT. The length of the CDR3 is 17 residues. CDR3 sequence (DNA): TGTGCCAGCAGTGATCGACTAGCGGGAGGGGTGGGAGAGACCCAGTACTTC. It is translated as CASSDRLAGGVGETQYF.

This chain links TRBV7-2 with TRBJ2-7; 9 nucleotides line up with TRBD1. With 2 bases clipped from V and 5 bases from J, the junction kept 7 bases outside the gene matches. The CDR3 is made up of 15 amino acids. The germline V gene encodes CDR1 SGHTA and CDR2 FQGNSA. Here the CDR3 reads CASSLSVGQGHEQYF. CDR3 sequence (DNA): TGTGCCAGCAGCTTAAGTGTGGGACAGGGCCACGAGCAGTACTTC.

The V and J genes are TRBV6-5 and TRBJ2-3, with a possible D match to TRBD2 (5 bases). Germline-derived CDR1 and CDR2 are MNHEY and SVGAGI. The length of the CDR3 is 15 residues. The ends were cut back, 6 bases at V and 0 bases at J, with 13 bases in the middle. In nucleotides, the CDR3 is TGTGCCAGCAGCGGATGGAGCGGAAGCACAGATACGCAGTATTTT. It is translated as CASSGWSGSTDTQYF.

In this sample, this clone turned up a few times. The genes are TRBV7-2 and TRBJ2-3; TRBD2 aligns across 8 bases. The germline V gene encodes CDR1 SGHTA and CDR2 FQGNSA. This CDR3 has 18 amino acids. Trimming took 2 bases from V and 0 from J; bases not matched to a gene: 10. The chain's CDR3 is CASSLLPTSGTSTDTQYF. The CDR3 region has the DNA TGTGCCAGCAGCTTACTCCCCACTAGCGGAACTAGCACAGATACGCAGTATTTT.

This chain links TRBV11-3 with TRBJ2-3, with D possibly matching TRBD2 (7 bases). The germline V gene encodes CDR1 SGHNT and CDR2 YENEEA. This CDR3 is built from 18 residues. V was cut by 1 base and J by 1 base, with 18 bases left in between. DNA of the CDR3: TGTGCCAGCAGCTTAGGTCAACTGGGGGGGCCGGGCACAGATACGCAGTATTTT. It translates to CASSLGQLGGPGTDTQYF.

The gene calls are TRBV4-3 and TRBJ1-1, with 9 bases fitting TRBD1. The germline CDR1 and CDR2 sequences are LGHNA and YSLEER. This CDR3 spans 13 amino acids. The V and J ends lost 4 bases and 7 bases, in that order; junction bases with no gene match: 4. CDR3 in DNA: TGCGCCAGCAGCCTGGGACAGGGAGTTGAAGCTTTCTTT. It codes for CASSLGQGVEAFF.

The chain has TRBV29-1 and TRBJ2-7, with TRBD1 matching over 11 bases. The germline V gene has CDR1 SQVTM and CDR2 ANQGSEA. Unmatched junction bases numbered 10, after V lost 6 bases and J lost 9 bases. The length of the CDR3 is 13 residues. The CDR3 is CSVNTGQGVGQYF. Written as DNA, the CDR3 is TGCAGCGTCAACACGGGACAGGGGGTCGGGCAGTACTTC.

The rearrangement links TRBV28 to TRBJ1-5; D unclear. V dropped 1 base and J dropped 5 bases, with 6 bases sitting between them. CDR1 MDHEN and CDR2 SYDVKM come from the germline V gene. The CDR3 loop spans 13 amino acids. CDR3 amino acids: CASSLSRYQPQHF. The CDR3 DNA reads as TGTGCCAGCAGTTTATCCAGATATCAGCCCCAGCATTTT.

This clone has more than one count but fewer than ten. V is TRBV11-3 and J is TRBJ2-7; 9 positions agree with TRBD1. Germline loops: CDR1 SGHNT, CDR2 YENEEA. The length of the CDR3 is 15 residues. V trimming: 4 bases; J trimming: 2 bases; junction bases outside the gene matches: 6. The CDR3 protein is CASSSGQGPTYEQYF. CDR3 sequence (DNA): TGTGCCAGCAGCTCTGGACAGGGGCCTACCTACGAGCAGTACTTC.

The chain uses TRBV29-1 and TRBJ1-2; 7 nucleotides match TRBD1. Trimming removed 3 bases from V and 7 bases from J; junction bases left unmatched: 8. Germline V gene data show CDR1 as SQVTM and CDR2 as ANQGSEA. This CDR3 has 13 amino acids. CDR3 coding DNA: TGCAGCGTTGAGAATGCAGGGGGAGCTGGCTACACCTTC. This sequence encodes CSVENAGGAGYTF.

As to this clone: Other DNA sequences in the sample encode the same CDR3. This chain links TRBV7-2 with TRBJ2-7; D is unresolved. Germline CDR1 reads SGHTA; CDR2 reads FQGNSA. Between the trimmed V and J ends, which lost 0 bases and 1 base, there was a span of 7 bases. CDR3 length: 14 amino acids. The DNA of the CDR3 is TGTGCCAGCAGCTTAGCGGCAGGTTCCTACGAGCAGTACTTC. Translated: CASSLAAGSYEQYF. The variable domain in full, completed from reference TRBV7-2 and TRBJ2-7, reads GAGVSQSPSNKVTEKGKDVELRCDPISGHTALYWYRQSLGQGLEFLIYFQGNSAPDKSGLPSDRFSAERTGGSVSTLTIQRTQQEDSAVYLCASSLAAGSYEQYFGPGTRLTVT.

The chain carries TRBV30 and TRBJ2-3, with 9 bases identical to TRBD2. The CDR3 length is 13 residues. The V gene's germline CDR1 is GTSNPN and CDR2 SVGIG (reference sequence). J lost 8 bases, V lost 1 base, and 4 bases had no gene match. CDR3 coding DNA: TGTGCCTGGAGTGGGGCGGGAGGGCGTACGCAGTATTTT. Translation gives CAWSGAGGRTQYF.